This TCR beta chain is from a study of T cell responses to AZD1222 COVID-19 vaccine. The CDR3 runs to 15 residues. The germline V and J ends were trimmed by 0 bases and 4 bases, with 13 bases remaining between them. The germline V gene encodes CDR1 SGHAT and CDR2 FQNNGV. The repertoire was sequenced with immunoSEQ multiplex PCR; TCRdb's copy has only in-frame clones and lacks some. The sample includes under 200,000 clones, roughly 93% of them seen just once. The receptor was isolated from an adult in good health. J is TRBJ2-7 and V is TRBV11-2, with D uncertain. The material was peripheral blood, obtained on day 0 of AZD1222 vaccination. The CDR3 DNA reads TGTGCCAGCAGCTTAGACCCCGACCCCGGGTACGAGCAGTACTTC. It yields the protein CASSLDPDPGYEQYF.